Each of the 9 T cell receptor beta chains below was sequenced from the same sample in a study of blood T cell repertoires in COVID-19. The protocol was immunoSEQ multiplex PCR, while the TCRdb copy is restricted to in-frame clones and leaves out a portion. Here the sample spans 110,000 to 150,000 clones, more than 80% being singletons. The sequenced sample consisted of peripheral blood. These receptors were obtained from a woman in her sixties with active COVID-19.

This sequence joins TRBV11-2 and TRBJ1-1; D ambiguous. This CDR3 has 14 amino acids. Between the trimmed V and J ends, which lost 0 bases and 8 bases, there was a span of 13 bases. Germline V CDR1 and CDR2: SGHAT, FQNNGV. CDR3 region: CASSLDRPSGEAFF. CDR3 coding DNA: TGTGCCAGCAGCTTAGATCGGCCGAGCGGGGAAGCTTTCTTT.

This clone occurred once. The rearrangement links TRBV9 to TRBJ2-6; 7 bases are a match to TRBD1. The CDR3 is made up of 15 amino acids. Germline V lookup: CDR1 SGDLS, CDR2 YYNGEE. V was clipped by 4 bases and J by 3 bases; unmatched bases: 4. The CDR3 spells CASSPTGVGANVLTF. The CDR3 DNA reads TGTGCCAGCAGCCCCACAGGGGTTGGGGCCAACGTCCTGACTTTC.

This sequence joins TRBV4-2 and TRBJ2-7; D is unresolved. V was clipped by 3 bases and J by 3 bases, with 15 bases between them. The V gene's germline CDR1 is LGHNA and CDR2 YNFKEQ. The CDR3 totals 15 residues. This CDR3 is CASSQNTPSSYEQYF. The CDR3 DNA follows: TGTGCCAGCAGCCAGAACACTCCTAGTAGCTACGAGCAGTACTTC.

The chain recombines TRBV5-1 with TRBJ1-1; 11 bases match TRBD1. CDR1 SGHRS and CDR2 YFSETQ come from the germline V gene. The CDR3 consists of 15 residues. V dropped 1 base and J dropped 5; count of bases not matched to a gene: 4. This CDR3 is CASSLKGTGGTEAFF. CDR3 nucleotides: TGCGCCAGCAGCTTGAAGGGGACAGGGGGTACTGAAGCTTTCTTT.

The rearrangement links TRBV15 to TRBJ2-3, with 12 bases aligning to TRBD1. The CDR3 is 17 amino acids. The V segment lost 3 bases and the J segment 3 bases; nucleotides outside the gene matches: 7. Germline V gene lookup returns CDR1 LNHNV and CDR2 YYDKDF (reference sequence). CDR3 DNA: TGTGCCACCAGCAGCCGTCCGGGACAGGGGGCGACAGATACGCAGTATTTT. Its protein is CATSSRPGQGATDTQYF.

The chain links TRBV7-2 to TRBJ1-6; no clear D. Trimming cost V 5 bases and J 9 bases, with 14 bases left between them. CDR3 length: 14 residues. Germline V CDR1 and CDR2: SGHTA, FQGNSA. As DNA, the CDR3 is TGTGCCAGCAGCCCAGAGGGCAGCGGTTCACCCCTCCACTTT. This translates into CASSPEGSGSPLHF. The complete variable domain, with remaining parts taken from reference TRBV7-2 and TRBJ1-6, reads GAGVSQSPSNKVTEKGKDVELRCDPISGHTALYWYRQSLGQGLEFLIYFQGNSAPDKSGLPSDRFSAERTGGSVSTLTIQRTQQEDSAVYLCASSPEGSGSPLHFGNGTRLTVT.

This chain connects TRBV6-2 or TRBV6-3 to TRBJ1-5, with 7 bases identical to TRBD1. The CDR3 is 17 amino acids. V lost 4 bases, J lost 3 bases, and 12 bases stayed unmatched. CDR1 MNHEY and CDR2 SVGEGT come from the germline V gene. The CDR3 bases are TGTGCCAGCAGTTCCCATGGAACAGGGGTAGTCAATCAGCCCCAGCATTTT. Its protein is CASSSHGTGVVNQPQHF.

This rearrangement joins TRBV11-2 to TRBJ2-2; the match to TRBD2 covers 11 bases. Germline loops: CDR1 SGHAT, CDR2 FQNNGV. This CDR3 contains 15 residues. With V trimmed by 2 bases and J by 6 bases, 2 bases remained unmatched. As DNA, the CDR3 is TGTGCCAGCAGCTTATTAGCGGGAGGGCCCGGGGAGCTGTTTTTT. Translated: CASSLLAGGPGELFF.

The gene calls are TRBV5-1 and TRBJ2-7, with D possibly matching TRBD1 (8 bases). V was trimmed by 3 bases and J by 2 bases, leaving 12 bases between them. The CDR3 has 14 residues. Germline V lookup: CDR1 SGHRS, CDR2 YFSETQ. The CDR3 loop reads CASSSQGGAYEQYF. CDR3 coding DNA: TGCGCCAGCAGCTCACAGGGGGGGGCCTACGAGCAGTACTTC. The whole variable domain, remainder taken from reference TRBV5-1 and TRBJ2-7, is KAGVTQTPRYLIKTRGQQVTLSCSPISGHRSVSWYQQTPGQGLQFLFEYFSETQRNKGNFPGRFSGRQFSNSRSEMNVSTLELGDSALYLCASSSQGGAYEQYFGPGTRLTVT.